The rows below give T cell receptor beta chains drawn from one sample of a study of cytomegalovirus exposure and HLA in healthy donors. Generated by immunoSEQ multiplex PCR, the TCRdb table keeps only in-frame clones and is missing some. The sample includes under 150,000 clones, roughly 80% seen only once; the top ten take roughly 1.1%. Sample: PBMCs. Receptor source: a boy between 10 and 17 years old in good health and CMV-seronegative. CDR3s include the opening cysteine and the closing phenylalanine or tryptophan. A D gene is named only where the DNA matches it firmly. Where a row states a size, it is once, few, many or the class of an expanded clone; other rows omit it.

14 | TRBJ1-2 | - | - | TRBV27 | CASSSQGQGYGYTF | TGTGCCAGCAGTTCCCAAGGGCAGGGCTATGGCTACACCTTC
15 | TRBJ2-1 | TRBD2 | - | TRBV25-1 | CASSGLAGVYNEQFF | TGTGCCAGCAGTGGATTAGCGGGAGTCTACAATGAGCAGTTCTTC
15 | TRBJ1-3 | TRBD1 | - | TRBV6-1 | CAASRQGNAGNTIYF | TGTGCCGCATCTCGACAGGGGAACGCTGGAAACACCATATATTTT
18 | TRBJ2-2 | TRBD2 | - | TRBV9 | CASSVVPGLAGVGGELFF | TGTGCCAGCAGCGTAGTCCCCGGACTAGCGGGAGTAGGCGGGGAGCTGTTTTTT
16 | TRBJ1-4 | - | - | TRBV7-9 | CASSFSGAGYDEKLFF | TGTGCCAGCAGCTTTAGCGGGGCAGGGTATGATGAAAAACTGTTTTTT
16 | TRBJ2-5 | - | - | TRBV11-3 | CASSSQKGVERETQYF | TGTGCCAGCAGCTCCCAAAAAGGGGTCGAGAGGGAGACCCAGTACTTC
15 | TRBJ2-4 | - | - | TRBV18 | CASSPSLYLKNIQYF | TGTGCCAGCTCCCCCTCACTTTATCTCAAAAACATTCAGTACTTC
13 | TRBJ1-1 | TRBD1 | - | TRBV27 | CASSSTGGTEAFF | TGTGCCAGCAGTTCTACAGGGGGCACTGAAGCTTTCTTT
17 | TRBJ2-1 | TRBD2 | - | TRBV11-3 | CASSPGTSGRADNEQFF | TGTGCCAGCAGCCCTGGGACTAGCGGGAGGGCGGACAATGAGCAGTTCTTC
17 | TRBJ2-1 | TRBD2 | - | TRBV27 | CASSSLGLAGGHGEQFF | TGTGCCAGCAGTTCCCTAGGACTAGCGGGAGGGCATGGTGAGCAGTTCTTC
15 | TRBJ2-3 | - | - | TRBV7-2 | CASSLRQGRTDTQYF | TGTGCCAGCAGCTTAAGGCAGGGCCGCACAGATACGCAGTATTTT
13 | TRBJ2-5 | TRBD1 | - | TRBV30 | CAWSMTGRETQYF | TGTGCCTGGAGCATGACAGGGCGAGAGACCCAGTACTTC
15 | TRBJ1-4 | TRBD1 | - | TRBV6-1 | CASRGQGTSNEKLFF | TGTGCCAGCAGGGGACAGGGGACCTCTAATGAAAAACTGTTTTTT
13 | TRBJ1-1 | - | - | TRBV30 | CAWSVTGGTEAFF | TGTGCCTGGAGTGTCACCGGAGGCACTGAAGCTTTCTTT
18 | TRBJ2-1 | TRBD2 | - | TRBV10-3 | CAISERTSGWGGYNEQFF | TGTGCCATCAGTGAACGGACTAGCGGGTGGGGTGGGTACAATGAGCAGTTCTTC
14 | TRBJ2-5 | TRBD1 | few | TRBV5-1 | CASSPDRDRTGQYF | TGCGCCAGCAGCCCGGACAGGGACCGTACGGGGCAGTACTTC